Reported below is one T cell receptor (beta chain). Antigen: not known. The data are from a study of cytomegalovirus exposure and HLA in healthy donors. Both 60 Vbeta primers and 13 Jbeta primers went into the PCR. The method was immunoSEQ multiplex PCR; TCRdb's version includes in-frame clones alone and lacks a portion of them. This table holds approximately 200,000 clones, 79% found once. Overall study results and limits: TCR beta V- and J-gene trimming, according to a later analysis, was linked to a missense DCLRE1C variant. There were some V segments, including TRBV6-2 and TRBV6-3, excluded as indistinguishable.

The junction had 17 bases not matched to a gene; V was cut back by 4 bases and J by 3 bases. Germline V gene data show CDR1 as LGHNA and CDR2 as YSLEER. The CDR3 is made up of 18 amino acids. V usage is TRBV4-3 and J usage is TRBJ1-2, with 7 bases that match TRBD1. This clonotype was sampled from a girl aged 10 to 17 in good health and CMV-seropositive. The sequenced sample was PBMCs. The CDR3 region has the DNA TGCGCCAGCAGCCCCACACCCAGAAAGGGGGCGAAATACTATGGCTACACCTTC. Protein: CASSPTPRKGAKYYGYTF.